The 15 T cell receptor beta chains below all came from one sample that was sequenced in a study of T cells in women clearing cervical HPV infection. Produced via immunoSEQ multiplex PCR; TCRdb's table is partial and in-frame only. The listing contains about 30,000 clones. Sequences were obtained from blood buffy coat. The receptors here all came from a woman between 18 and 70 years old with a cervical HPV16 infection that either progressed to CIN3+ or cleared (not recorded which).

A note on this clone: Other DNA sequences in the sample encode the same CDR3. The CDR3 here is CASSPPVAGGLNYEQYF. The covered CDR3 bases are TGTGCCAGCTCCCCCCCGGTAGCGGGAGGGCTCAACTACGAG. The rearrangement links TRBV18 to TRBJ2-7, with TRBD2 matching 11 bases. The missing CDR3 end, 3 residues past where the read stops, is filled in from the germline J gene. The germline CDR1 and CDR2 sequences are KGHSH and LQKENI. V was clipped by 6 bases and J by 3 bases; unmatched bases: 13. The CDR3 extends over 17 amino acids.

Notes on this clone: The read terminates 3 residues before the CDR3 end, so the remaining end is supplied by the germline J gene. The chain recombines TRBV5-5 with TRBJ1-1; D perhaps matches TRBD1 (6 bases). V dropped 1 base and J dropped 5 bases, with 12 bases sitting between them. Germline assignment: CDR1 SGHKS and CDR2 YYEKEE (reference sequence). The CDR3 runs to 14 residues. CDR3 residues: CASSLQGRGTEAFF. CDR3 DNA (partial): TGTGCCAGCAGCTTGCAGGGGAGGGGGACTGAA. The full variable domain, completed using reference TRBV5-5 and TRBJ1-1, is DAGVTQSPTHLIKTRGQQVTLRCSPISGHKSVSWYQQVLGQGPQFIFQYYEKEERGRGNFPDRFSARQFPNYSSELNVNALLLGDSALYLCASSLQGRGTEAFFGQGTRLTVV.

Details on this clone: The read is 3 residues too short to cover the CDR3 end, so that end is filled in from the germline J gene. This chain connects TRBV19 to TRBJ2-7, with 10 bases matching TRBD1. V lost 5 bases, J lost 2 bases, and 0 bases stayed unmatched. Germline-derived CDR1 and CDR2 are LNHDA and SQIVND (reference sequence). The CDR3 has 13 amino acids. This CDR3 is CASSGTGAYEQYF. The CDR3 bases that were read are TGTGCCAGTAGTGGGACAGGGGCCTACGAG.

CDR3 sequence reads: CASNPTGGSTDTQYF. The DNA read from the CDR3 is TGTGCCAGCAACCCCACGGGGGGGAGCACAGATACG. This chain links TRBV7-3 with TRBJ2-3; 8 bases line up with TRBD2. From the germline J gene comes the end of the CDR3, since the read stops 3 residues before it. CDR3 length equals 15 residues. The J segment lost 0 bases and the V segment lost 7 bases, leaving 6 bases of the junction unmatched. The germline CDR1 and CDR2 sequences are SGHTA and FQGTGA.

Note on this clone: The missing CDR3 end, 3 residues past where the read stops, is filled in from the germline J gene. This chain links TRBV6-2 or TRBV6-3 with TRBJ2-1; the D gene is possibly TRBD1 (5 bases). The CDR3 is 13 residues long. Germline CDR1 MNHEY, CDR2 SVGEGT. V was clipped by 8 bases and J by 7 bases, with 15 bases between them. Incomplete CDR3 DNA: TGTGCCAGCCATCCAGCCCCAGGGAATGAG. Its protein product is CASHPAPGNE. Given in full, the CDR3 is CASHPAPGNEQFF.

On this clone: The CDR3 end lies 3 residues beyond the end of the read and is filled in from the germline J gene. The chain combines TRBV5-5 with TRBJ1-1; 8 bases line up with TRBD1. This CDR3 is 14 amino acids long. J was trimmed by 1 base and V by 4 bases; bases with no gene match: 3. Germline V gene sequence: CDR1 SGHKS, CDR2 YYEKEE (reference sequence). CDR3 DNA, as far as it was read: TGTGCCAGCAGCACCGGGACAGGGAACACTGAA. Translation: CASSTGTGNTE. The complete CDR3 sequence is CASSTGTGNTEAFF.

Turning to this clone: The read gets to within 3 residues of the CDR3 end, and the germline J gene fills in the rest. The chain has TRBV30 and TRBJ2-5; 8 bases match TRBD2. V lost 2 bases and J lost 7; bases outside the gene matches: 9. CDR3 length: 14 amino acids. Per germline, CDR1 GTSNPN and CDR2 SVGIG (reference sequence). CDR3 DNA (partial): TGTGCCTGGAGTTATGGCGGGGGGAGTGGGACC. Protein sequence: CAWSYGGGSGT. The full CDR3 reads CAWSYGGGSGTQYF.

For this clone: The sequenced fragment ends 3 residues before the CDR3 boundary, so the rest is inferred from the germline J gene. The chain couples TRBV3-1 (or the pseudogene TRBV3-2) to TRBJ2-1, with 9 bases identical to TRBD2. The CDR3 spans 17 residues. Germline CDR1 is LGHDT and CDR2 is YNNKEL (reference sequence). The V segment lost 2 bases and the J segment 4 bases; nucleotides outside the gene matches: 9. CDR3 sequence reads: CASSQMSSGKDYNEQFF. The sequenced CDR3 bases are TGTGCCAGCAGCCAAATGTCTAGCGGGAAAGATTACAATGAG.

Concerning this clone: The read terminates 3 residues ahead of where the CDR3 ends, so the germline J gene completes it. The rearrangement links TRBV2 to TRBJ2-2; tentatively, D is TRBD1 (5 bases). This CDR3 contains 14 residues. The V end lost 4 bases, the J end lost 2 bases, and 8 bases lay between the germline ends. Germline V gene lookup returns CDR1 SNHLY and CDR2 FYNNEI. The CDR3 bases that were read are TGTGCCAGCAGTGGCCAGGGAAACACCGGGGAG. Amino acid sequence: CASSGQGNTGE. From start to end, the CDR3 is CASSGQGNTGELFF.

Note on this clone: The sequenced fragment ends 3 residues before the CDR3 boundary, so the rest is inferred from the germline J gene. The chain uses TRBV4-1 and TRBJ2-3; 7 bases match TRBD1. The CDR3 runs 15 residues. Trimming took 3 bases from V and 4 from J; bases not matched to a gene: 7. CDR1 is MGHRA and CDR2 is YSYEKL in the germline V gene. The CDR3 bases that were read are TGCGCCAGCAGCCATGGTCAGGGGGTATCAGATACG. It specifies CASSHGQGVSDT. The full CDR3 protein reads CASSHGQGVSDTQYF.

Turning to this clone: The sequence runs out 3 residues before the end of the CDR3; the remainder is reconstructed from the germline J gene. This rearrangement joins TRBV7-9 to TRBJ1-2; no clear D gene. CDR1 and CDR2 from the germline V gene are SEHNR and FQNEAQ (reference sequence). The CDR3 is 13 residues long. CDR3: CASSAGPEGGYTF. The sequenced CDR3 bases are TGTGCCAGCAGCGCGGGTCCTGAAGGAGGC.

On this clone itself: The CDR3 is cut off 3 residues early in the read; its end comes from the germline J gene. The genes are TRBV19 and TRBJ2-3; D uncertain. CDR1 and CDR2 (germline): LNHDA, SQIVND (reference sequence). With 3 bases removed from V and 2 bases from J, the gap between germline ends came to 9 bases. The CDR3 is made up of 14 amino acids. CDR3 bases read: TGTGCCAGTAGTATCGGGTCCGACACAGATACG. Translated, it gives CASSIGSDTDT. The entire CDR3 sequence reads CASSIGSDTDTQYF. The complete variable domain, with remaining parts taken from reference TRBV19 and TRBJ2-3, reads DGGITQSPKYLFRKEGQNVTLSCEQNLNHDAMYWYRQDPGQGLRLIYYSQIVNDFQKGDIAEGYSVSREKKESFPLTVTSAQKNPTAFYLCASSIGSDTDTQYFGPGTRLTVL.

About this clone: The CDR3 end is not reached by the read, which stops 3 residues before it; the germline J gene fills it in. The chain combines TRBV30 with TRBJ2-1, with no clear D. The germline V gene has CDR1 GTSNPN and CDR2 SVGIG (reference sequence). The CDR3 is 11 residues long. Deletions cut 5 bases from V and 4 bases from J, with 6 bases between. CDR3 DNA (partial): TGTGCCTGGGGCTTATACAATGAG. As protein: CAWGLYNE. From start to end, the CDR3 is CAWGLYNEQFF.

For this clone: The CDR3 goes on 3 residues after the read ends, and that part is filled in from the germline J gene. The rearrangement joins TRBV7-7 to TRBJ1-2; TRBD1 might be the D (5 bases). Germline V gives CDR1 SSHAT, CDR2 FNYEAQ (reference sequence). The CDR3 sequence is 15 residues long. The CDR3 DNA, read in part, is TGTGCCAGCAGCTTAGAGGGGACTAGCGGCGCCGAC. Protein sequence: CASSLEGTSGAD. The whole CDR3 sequence reads CASSLEGTSGADYTF.

Points on this clone: Coverage ceases 3 residues before the CDR3 finishes, and the germline J gene fills in the end. The genes are TRBV2 and TRBJ1-5, with D uncertain. In germline, CDR1 is SNHLY, CDR2 FYNNEI. The V end was cut by 11 bases, the J end by 0 bases, with 11 bases between. CDR3 length: 13 residues. CDR3 amino acids: CASQGFSNQPQHF. CDR3 DNA (partial): TGTGCCTCCCAAGGGTTTAGCAATCAGCCC.